The present entry profiles one T cell receptor beta chain with its context. This CDR3 comprises 15 residues. The V and J ends lost 6 bases and 2 bases, in that order; junction bases with no gene match: 10. Looked up from germline, CDR1 is MNHEY and CDR2 is SMNVEV (reference sequence). The sample belongs to a study of cytomegalovirus exposure and HLA in healthy donors. Using immunoSEQ multiplex PCR, the repertoire was profiled, and TCRdb retains in-frame clones only, with some absent. The sample has about 83,000 clones, about 96% seen once; the top ten hold approximately 1.4%. The chain has TRBV27 and TRBJ2-7, with 7 bases identical to TRBD1. Sequenced sample: PBMCs. This sequence originates from a woman under 30 in good health and CMV-seronegative. The CDR3 coding sequence is TGTGCCAGCAGCACACAGGGGTCGGGAACCTACGAGCAGTACTTC. Protein sequence: CASSTQGSGTYEQYF.